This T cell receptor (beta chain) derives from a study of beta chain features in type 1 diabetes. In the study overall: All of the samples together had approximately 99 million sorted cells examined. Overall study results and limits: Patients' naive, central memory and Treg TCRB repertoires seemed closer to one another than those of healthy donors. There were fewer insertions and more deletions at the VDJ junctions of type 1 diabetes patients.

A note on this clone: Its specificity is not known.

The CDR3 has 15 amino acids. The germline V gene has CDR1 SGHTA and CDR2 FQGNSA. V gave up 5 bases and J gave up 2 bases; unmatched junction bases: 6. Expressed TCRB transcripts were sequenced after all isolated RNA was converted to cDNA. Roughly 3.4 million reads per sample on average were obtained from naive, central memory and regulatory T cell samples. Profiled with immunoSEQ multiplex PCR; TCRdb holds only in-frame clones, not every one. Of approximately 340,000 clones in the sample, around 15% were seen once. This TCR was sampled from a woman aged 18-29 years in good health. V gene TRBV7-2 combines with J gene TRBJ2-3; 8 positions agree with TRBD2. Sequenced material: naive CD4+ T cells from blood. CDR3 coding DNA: TGTGCCAGCAGCGCCGTTAGCGGGAACACAGATACGCAGTATTTT. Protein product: CASSAVSGNTDTQYF.